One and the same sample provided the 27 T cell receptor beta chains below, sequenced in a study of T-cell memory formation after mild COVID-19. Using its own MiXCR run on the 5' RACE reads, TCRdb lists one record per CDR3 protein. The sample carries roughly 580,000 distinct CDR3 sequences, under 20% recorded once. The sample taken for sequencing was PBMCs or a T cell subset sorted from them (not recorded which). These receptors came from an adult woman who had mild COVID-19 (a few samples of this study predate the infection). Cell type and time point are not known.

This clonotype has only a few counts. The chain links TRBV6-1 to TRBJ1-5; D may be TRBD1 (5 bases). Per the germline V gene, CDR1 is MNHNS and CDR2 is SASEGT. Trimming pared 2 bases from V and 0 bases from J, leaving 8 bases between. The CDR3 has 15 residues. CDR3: CASSEPRASNQPQHF. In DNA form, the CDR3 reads TGTGCCAGCAGTGAACCCAGGGCTAGCAATCAGCCCCAGCATTTT.

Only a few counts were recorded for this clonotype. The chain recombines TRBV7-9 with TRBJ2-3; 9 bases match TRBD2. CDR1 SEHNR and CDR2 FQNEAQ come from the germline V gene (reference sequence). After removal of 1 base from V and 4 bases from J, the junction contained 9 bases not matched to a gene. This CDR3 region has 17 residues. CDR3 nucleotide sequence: TGTGCCAGCAGCTTAGGATCCCTTAGCGGGAGCGCAGATACGCAGTATTTT. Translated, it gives CASSLGSLSGSADTQYF.

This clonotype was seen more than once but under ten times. CDR3 sequence: CASSRTAEAFF. The CDR3 DNA reads as TGTGCCAGCAGCCGAACGGCTGAAGCTTTCTTT. V usage is TRBV28 and J usage is TRBJ1-1; D gene uncertain. The CDR3 has 11 amino acids. The V gene's germline CDR1 is MDHEN and CDR2 SYDVKM. The V gene lost 6 bases and the J gene lost 6 bases, with 8 bases spanning the gap.

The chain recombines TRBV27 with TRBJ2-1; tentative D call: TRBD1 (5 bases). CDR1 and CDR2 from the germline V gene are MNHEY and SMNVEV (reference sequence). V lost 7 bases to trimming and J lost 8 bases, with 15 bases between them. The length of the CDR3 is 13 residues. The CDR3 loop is CASKGVRSYEQFF. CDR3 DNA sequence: TGTGCCAGCAAAGGGGTTCGGTCATATGAGCAGTTCTTC.

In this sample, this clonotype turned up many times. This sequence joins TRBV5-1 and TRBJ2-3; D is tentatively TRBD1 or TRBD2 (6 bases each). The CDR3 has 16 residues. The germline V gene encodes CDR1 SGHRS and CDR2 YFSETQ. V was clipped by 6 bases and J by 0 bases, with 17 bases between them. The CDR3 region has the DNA TGCGCCAGCAACCTAGGGGGGCACCGAAGCACAGATACGCAGTATTTT. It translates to CASNLGGHRSTDTQYF. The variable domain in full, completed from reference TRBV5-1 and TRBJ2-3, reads KAGVTQTPRYLIKTRGQQVTLSCSPISGHRSVSWYQQTPGQGLQFLFEYFSETQRNKGNFPGRFSGRQFSNSRSEMNVSTLELGDSALYLCASNLGGHRSTDTQYFGPGTRLTVL.

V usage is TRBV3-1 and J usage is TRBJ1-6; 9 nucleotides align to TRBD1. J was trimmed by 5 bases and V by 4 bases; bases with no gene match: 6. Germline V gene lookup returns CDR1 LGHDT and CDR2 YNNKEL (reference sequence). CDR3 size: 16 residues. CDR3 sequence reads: CASSRLRTGDNSPLHF. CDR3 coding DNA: TGTGCCAGCAGCCGTTTGAGGACAGGGGATAATTCACCCCTCCACTTT.

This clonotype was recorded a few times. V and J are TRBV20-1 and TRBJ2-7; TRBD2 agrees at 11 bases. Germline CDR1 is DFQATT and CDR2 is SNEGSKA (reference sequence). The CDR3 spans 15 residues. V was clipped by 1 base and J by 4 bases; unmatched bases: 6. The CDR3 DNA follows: TGCAGTGCTAGAGCTAGCGGGAGGTCTCTTTACGAGCAGTACTTC. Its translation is CSARASGRSLYEQYF.

The CDR3 spells CASSLGPPPGLNGYTF. CDR3 bases: TGTGCCAGCAGTTTGGGCCCACCGCCCGGGTTAAATGGCTACACCTTC. The chain employs TRBV12-3 or TRBV12-4 and TRBJ1-2; D unresolved. Trimming cost V 3 bases and J 6 bases, with 20 bases left between them. The CDR3 has 16 residues.

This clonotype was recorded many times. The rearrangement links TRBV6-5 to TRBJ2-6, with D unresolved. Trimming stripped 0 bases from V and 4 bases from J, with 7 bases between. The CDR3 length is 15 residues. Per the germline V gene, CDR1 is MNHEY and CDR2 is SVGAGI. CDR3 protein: CASSYSRVGANVLTF. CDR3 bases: TGTGCCAGCAGTTACTCAAGGGTCGGGGCCAACGTCCTGACTTTC.

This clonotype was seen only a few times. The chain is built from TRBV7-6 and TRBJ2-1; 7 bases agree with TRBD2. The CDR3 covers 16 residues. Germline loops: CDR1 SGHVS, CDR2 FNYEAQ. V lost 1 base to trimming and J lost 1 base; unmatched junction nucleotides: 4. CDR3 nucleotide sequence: TGTGCCAGCAGCTTAGGGGCGGGAGAATCCTACAATGAGCAGTTCTTC. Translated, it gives CASSLGAGESYNEQFF.

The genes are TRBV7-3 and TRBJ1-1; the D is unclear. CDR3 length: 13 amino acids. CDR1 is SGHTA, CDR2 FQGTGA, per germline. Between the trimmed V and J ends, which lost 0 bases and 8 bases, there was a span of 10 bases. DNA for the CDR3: TGTGCCAGCAGCTTAACATCGAAAGGAGAAGCTTTCTTT. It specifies CASSLTSKGEAFF.

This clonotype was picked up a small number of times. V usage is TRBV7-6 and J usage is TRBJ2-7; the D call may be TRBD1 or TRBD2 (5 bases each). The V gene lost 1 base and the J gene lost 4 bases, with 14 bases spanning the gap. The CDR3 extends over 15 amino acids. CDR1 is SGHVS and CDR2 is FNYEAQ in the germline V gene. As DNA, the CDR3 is TGTGCCAGCAGCTTAGGGGACCCTATGAATTACGAGCAGTACTTC. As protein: CASSLGDPMNYEQYF.

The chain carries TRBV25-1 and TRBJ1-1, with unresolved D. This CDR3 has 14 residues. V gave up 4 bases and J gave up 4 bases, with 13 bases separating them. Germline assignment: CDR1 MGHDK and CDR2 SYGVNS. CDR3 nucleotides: TGTGCCAGCAGTGGTCGAATGGGAGGCACTGAAGCTTTCTTT. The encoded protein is CASSGRMGGTEAFF.

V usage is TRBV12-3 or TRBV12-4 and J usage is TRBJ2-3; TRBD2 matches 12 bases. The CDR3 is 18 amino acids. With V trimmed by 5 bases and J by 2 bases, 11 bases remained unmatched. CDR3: CASSRLAGVGHDTDTQYF. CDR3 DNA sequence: TGTGCCAGCAGTAGACTAGCGGGGGTGGGACACGACACAGATACGCAGTATTTT.

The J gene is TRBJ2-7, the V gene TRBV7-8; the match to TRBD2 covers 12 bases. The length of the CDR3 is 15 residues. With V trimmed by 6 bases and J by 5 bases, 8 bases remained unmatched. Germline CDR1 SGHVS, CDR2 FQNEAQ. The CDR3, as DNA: TGTGCCAGCAGACGACTAGCGGGAGCAGGCCACGAGCAGTACTTC. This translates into CASRRLAGAGHEQYF.

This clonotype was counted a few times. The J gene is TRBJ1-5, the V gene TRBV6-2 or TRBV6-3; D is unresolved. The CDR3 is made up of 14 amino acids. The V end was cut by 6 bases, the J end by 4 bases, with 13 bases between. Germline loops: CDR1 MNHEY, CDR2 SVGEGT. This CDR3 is CASRGREGNQPQHF. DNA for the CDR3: TGTGCCAGCAGAGGCCGGGAAGGTAATCAGCCCCAGCATTTT.

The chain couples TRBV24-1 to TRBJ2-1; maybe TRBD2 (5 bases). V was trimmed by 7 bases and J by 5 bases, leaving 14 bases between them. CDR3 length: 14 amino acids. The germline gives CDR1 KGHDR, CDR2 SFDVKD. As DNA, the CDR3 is TGTGCCACCAGGGGTTACGGGGAGCACAATGAGCAGTTCTTC. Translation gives CATRGYGEHNEQFF.

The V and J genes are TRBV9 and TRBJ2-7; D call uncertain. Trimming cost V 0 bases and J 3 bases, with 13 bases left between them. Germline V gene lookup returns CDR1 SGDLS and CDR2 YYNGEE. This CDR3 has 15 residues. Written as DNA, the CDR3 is TGTGCCAGCAGCGTAGAGGGTTCAGATTACTACGAGCAGTACTTC. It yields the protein CASSVEGSDYYEQYF.

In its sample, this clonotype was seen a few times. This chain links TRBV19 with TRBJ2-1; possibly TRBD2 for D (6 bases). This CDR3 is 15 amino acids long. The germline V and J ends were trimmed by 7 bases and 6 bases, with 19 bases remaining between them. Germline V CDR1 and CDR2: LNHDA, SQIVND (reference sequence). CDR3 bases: TGTGCCAGTAATCATGAACTAGCTTTTACCAATGAGCAGTTCTTC. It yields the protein CASNHELAFTNEQFF.

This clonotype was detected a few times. As DNA, the CDR3 is TGTGCCAGCAGTGCCTTCAGCGGTTCATACGAGCAGTACTTC. Amino acid sequence: CASSAFSGSYEQYF. The rearrangement links TRBV25-1 to TRBJ2-7; D is possibly TRBD2 (5 bases). This CDR3 contains 14 residues. Germline V gives CDR1 MGHDK, CDR2 SYGVNS. Trimming stripped 4 bases from V and 4 bases from J, with 14 bases between.

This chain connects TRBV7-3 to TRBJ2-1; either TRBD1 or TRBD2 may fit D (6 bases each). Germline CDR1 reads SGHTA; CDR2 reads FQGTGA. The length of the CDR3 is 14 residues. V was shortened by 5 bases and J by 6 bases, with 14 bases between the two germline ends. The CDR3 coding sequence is TGTGCCAGCAGCCAAGGGGGGCCGGGCAATGAGCAGTTCTTC. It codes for CASSQGGPGNEQFF.

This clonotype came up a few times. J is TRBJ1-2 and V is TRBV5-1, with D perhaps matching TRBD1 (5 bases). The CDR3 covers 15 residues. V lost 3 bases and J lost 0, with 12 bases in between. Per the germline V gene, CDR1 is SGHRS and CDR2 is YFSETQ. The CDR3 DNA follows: TGCGCCAGCAGCTCCGGGACGCTAGCTAACTATGGCTACACCTTC. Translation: CASSSGTLANYGYTF. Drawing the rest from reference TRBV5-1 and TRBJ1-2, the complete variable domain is KAGVTQTPRYLIKTRGQQVTLSCSPISGHRSVSWYQQTPGQGLQFLFEYFSETQRNKGNFPGRFSGRQFSNSRSEMNVSTLELGDSALYLCASSSGTLANYGYTFGSGTRLTVV.

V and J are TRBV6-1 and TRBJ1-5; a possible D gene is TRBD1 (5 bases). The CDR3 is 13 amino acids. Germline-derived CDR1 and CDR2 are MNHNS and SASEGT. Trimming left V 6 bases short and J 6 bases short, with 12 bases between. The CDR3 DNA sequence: TGTGCCAGCAGCCGGACAAACATTCAGCCCCAGCATTTT. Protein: CASSRTNIQPQHF.

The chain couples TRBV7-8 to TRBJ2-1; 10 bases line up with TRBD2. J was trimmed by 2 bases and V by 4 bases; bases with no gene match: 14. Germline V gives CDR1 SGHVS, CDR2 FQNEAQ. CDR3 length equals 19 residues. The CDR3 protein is CASSSGRLAGPYPYNEQFF. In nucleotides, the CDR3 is TGTGCCAGCAGCTCCGGGAGACTAGCGGGTCCTTACCCCTACAATGAGCAGTTCTTC.

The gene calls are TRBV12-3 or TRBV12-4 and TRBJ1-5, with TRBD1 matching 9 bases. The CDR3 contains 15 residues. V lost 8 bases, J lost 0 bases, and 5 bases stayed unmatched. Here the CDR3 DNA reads TGTGCCAGCTGCCGGACAGGGGATAGCAATCAGCCCCAGCATTTT. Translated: CASCRTGDSNQPQHF.

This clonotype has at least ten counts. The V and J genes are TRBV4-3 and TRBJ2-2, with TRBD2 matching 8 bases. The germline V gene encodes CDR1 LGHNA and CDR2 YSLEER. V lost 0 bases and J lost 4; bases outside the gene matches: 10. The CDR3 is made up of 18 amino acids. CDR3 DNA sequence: TGCGCCAGCAGCCAAGAAACCTTGACTAGCGTAAGCACCGGGGAGCTGTTTTTT. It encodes CASSQETLTSVSTGELFF.

The CDR3 is CASSYEWDYGYTF. CDR3 coding DNA: TGTGCCAGCAGTTACGAGTGGGACTATGGCTACACCTTC. This chain connects TRBV6-2 or TRBV6-3 to TRBJ1-2; D is uncertain. CDR3 length equals 13 residues. Germline values: CDR1 MNHEY, CDR2 SVGEGT. The V and J ends lost 2 bases and 3 bases respectively, with 7 bases between them.